This T cell receptor beta chain is drawn from a study of cytomegalovirus exposure and HLA in healthy donors. Study results and limitations: As confirmed in vitro, three CMV-associated chains were specific for CMV antigens.

Regarding this clone: Its target is not known.

Repertoires were generated with immunoSEQ multiplex PCR, while TCRdb's copy carries only in-frame clones and drops some. There are approximately 270,000 clones in the sample; more than 75% occur only once, and about 11% lies in the top ten. The donors were part of the roughly 130-subject validation cohort, which stood apart from the roughly 700-subject first cohort. Trimming stripped 2 bases from V and 4 bases from J, with 7 bases between. CDR3 length: 13 amino acids. Germline CDR1 is MNHEY and CDR2 is SVGAGI. Sequences were obtained from PBMCs. The source of this sequence is a man aged 18-30 years in good health and CMV-seropositive. The J gene is TRBJ2-3, the V gene TRBV6-5; D is uncertain. The CDR3 is CASSYRTADTQYF. In DNA, the CDR3 is TGTGCCAGCAGTTACAGGACCGCAGATACGCAGTATTTT.